This T cell receptor beta chain was observed in a study of blood T cell repertoires in COVID-19. Overall study: PBMCs, B-cell-depleted T cells, or T cells provided the cDNA or gDNA that made up the material.

In the source study's methods: Estimation of nucleated cell counts was performed using reference gene primer amplification. Only in-frame clones appear in the TCRdb table, and some are missing; sequencing was by immunoSEQ multiplex PCR. V, J and clone size were drawn from that table, and D and trimming were deduced from the DNA. The profile shows 160,000 or so clones, 81% of them singletons. This clone was observed a handful of times. CDR1 and CDR2 (germline): MDHEN, SYDVKM. Trimming took 5 bases from V and 5 from J; bases not matched to a gene: 5. This CDR3 is 14 amino acids long. This receptor was identified in a man in his fifties or sixties with active or convalescent COVID-19. V is TRBV28 and J is TRBJ2-5; TRBD1 aligns across 10 bases. The sample consisted of peripheral blood. The CDR3 DNA is TGTGCCAGCAGTAAGGGGACAGGGGATGAGACCCAGTACTTC. This translates into CASSKGTGDETQYF.